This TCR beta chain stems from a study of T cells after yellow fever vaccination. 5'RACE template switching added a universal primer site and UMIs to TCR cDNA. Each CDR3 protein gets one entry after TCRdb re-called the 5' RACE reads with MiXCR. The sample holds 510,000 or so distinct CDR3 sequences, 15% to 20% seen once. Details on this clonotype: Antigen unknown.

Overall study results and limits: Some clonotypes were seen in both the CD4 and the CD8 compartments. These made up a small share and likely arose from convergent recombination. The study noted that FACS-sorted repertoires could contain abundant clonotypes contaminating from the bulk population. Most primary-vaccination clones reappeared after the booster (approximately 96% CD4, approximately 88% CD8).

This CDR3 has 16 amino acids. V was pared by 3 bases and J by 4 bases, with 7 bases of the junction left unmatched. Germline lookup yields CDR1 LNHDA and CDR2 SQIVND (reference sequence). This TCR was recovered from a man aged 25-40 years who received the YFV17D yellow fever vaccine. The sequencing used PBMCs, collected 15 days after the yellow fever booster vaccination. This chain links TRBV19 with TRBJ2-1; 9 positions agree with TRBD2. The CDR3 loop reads CASSIMLAGAYNEQFF. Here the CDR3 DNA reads TGTGCCAGTAGTATCATGTTAGCGGGAGCGTACAATGAGCAGTTCTTC.